Sequencing of this T cell receptor beta chain was carried out in a study of memory CD4+ T cells and cytomegalovirus serostatus. Study-wide results and caveats: CMV serostatus prediction reached median AUC about 0.96, or 0.93 with US-trained model.

The CDR3 extends over 9 amino acids. The germline V gene encodes CDR1 SQVTM and CDR2 ANQGSEA. V was trimmed by 3 bases and J by 5 bases, leaving 2 bases between them. As concerns this clone: The antigen is undetermined.

Single viable CD3+CD4+CD8-CD45RO+ cells were sorted as the memory CD4+ T cells. Profiled with immunoSEQ multiplex PCR; TCRdb holds only in-frame clones, not every one. The sample shows roughly 76,000 clones, roughly three quarters of them seen only once. The receptor was derived from an adult in good health and CMV-seropositive. The chain carries TRBV29-1 and TRBJ2-7; D gene uncertain. Sequencing was performed on memory CD4+ T cells from blood. The CDR3 reads CSVEDEQYV. Here the CDR3 DNA reads TGCAGCGTTGAGGACGAGCAGTACGTC.